This is a list of T cell receptor beta chains from one sample in a study of T cells in Graves' hyperthyroidism and ophthalmopathy. TCRdb independently ran MiXCR on the multiplex PCR reads; one entry per CDR3 protein. The sample has more than 500,000 distinct CDR3 sequences, 15% to 20% seen once. Sequenced material: blood. All receptors derive from a woman under 40 with Graves' hyperthyroidism. Each CDR3 is given with its conserved first and last residue. A D gene is named only where the DNA matches it firmly. Size is omitted from some rows. Given values are once, few, many or a class for expanded clones.

j_gene: TRBJ2-5
v_gene: TRBV6-1
d_gene: -
abundance: many
CDR3aa: CASSSDSAPETQYF
CDR3nt: TGTGCCAGCAGTTCTGACTCGGCCCCGGAGACCCAGTACTTC

j_gene: TRBJ1-1
v_gene: TRBV2
d_gene: -
abundance: many
CDR3aa: CASGQDSMNTEAFF
CDR3nt: TGTGCCAGCGGGCAAGACAGTATGAACACTGAAGCTTTCTTT

j_gene: TRBJ2-7
v_gene: TRBV7-9
d_gene: TRBD2
abundance: few
CDR3aa: CASSLVRDYRTYEQYF
CDR3nt: TGTGCCAGCAGCCTAGTTCGGGACTACCGCACCTACGAGCAGTACTTC

j_gene: TRBJ1-2
v_gene: TRBV25-1
d_gene: TRBD1
abundance: few
CDR3aa: CASSDRQGNYGYTF
CDR3nt: TGTGCCAGCAGTGACCGACAGGGCAACTATGGCTACACCTTC

j_gene: TRBJ1-1
v_gene: TRBV7-2
d_gene: -
abundance: many
CDR3aa: CASSFEATYLAPNTEAFF
CDR3nt: TGTGCCAGCAGCTTCGAAGCGACGTATTTAGCCCCGAACACTGAAGCTTTCTTT

j_gene: TRBJ1-5
v_gene: TRBV18
d_gene: -
abundance: few
CDR3aa: CASSPPGYSANQPQHF
CDR3nt: TGTGCCAGCTCACCACCGGGATATAGTGCAAATCAGCCCCAGCATTTT

j_gene: TRBJ1-4
v_gene: TRBV12-3/TRBV12-4
d_gene: TRBD1
abundance: many
CDR3aa: CASSSRQGREKLFF
CDR3nt: TGTGCCAGCAGTTCACGACAGGGGAGGGAAAAACTGTTTTTT

j_gene: TRBJ2-7
v_gene: TRBV6-1
d_gene: -
abundance: many
CDR3aa: CASSLWGNVGEQYF
CDR3nt: TGTGCCAGCAGTTTATGGGGGAACGTAGGCGAGCAGTACTTC

j_gene: TRBJ1-1
v_gene: TRBV11-1
d_gene: -
abundance: many
CDR3aa: CASSLQAKNTEAFF
CDR3nt: TGTGCCAGCAGCTTACAGGCAAAGAACACTGAAGCTTTCTTT

j_gene: TRBJ1-2
v_gene: TRBV5-5
d_gene: -
abundance: -
CDR3aa: CASSLDVVNYGYTF
CDR3nt: TGTGCCAGCAGCTTGGATGTAGTTAACTATGGCTACACCTTC

j_gene: TRBJ2-5
v_gene: TRBV5-8
d_gene: -
abundance: many
CDR3aa: CASSYTRAGETQYF
CDR3nt: TGTGCCAGCAGCTATACTAGGGCCGGGGAGACCCAGTACTTC

j_gene: TRBJ2-2
v_gene: TRBV28
d_gene: -
abundance: many
CDR3aa: CASGTPMGRPMSNTGELFF
CDR3nt: TGTGCCAGCGGAACTCCTATGGGACGACCGATGTCGAACACCGGGGAGCTGTTTTTT

j_gene: TRBJ2-7
v_gene: TRBV5-1
d_gene: TRBD2
abundance: few
CDR3aa: CASSLQLAGDEQYF
CDR3nt: TGCGCCAGCAGCTTACAACTAGCGGGAGACGAGCAGTACTTC

j_gene: TRBJ1-5
v_gene: TRBV7-2
d_gene: -
abundance: many
CDR3aa: CASSHSSGGNQPQHF
CDR3nt: TGTGCCAGCAGCCATTCCTCGGGGGGCAATCAGCCCCAGCATTTT

j_gene: TRBJ2-6
v_gene: TRBV7-9
d_gene: TRBD1
abundance: -
CDR3aa: CASSLGQGAPGANVLTF
CDR3nt: TGTGCCAGCAGCTTAGGACAGGGGGCGCCTGGGGCCAACGTCCTGACTTTC

j_gene: TRBJ2-5
v_gene: TRBV5-5
d_gene: -
abundance: few
CDR3aa: CASSFQPLTGLETQYF
CDR3nt: TGTGCCAGCAGCTTCCAACCACTTACAGGGTTAGAGACCCAGTACTTC

j_gene: TRBJ1-2
v_gene: TRBV2
d_gene: -
abundance: few
CDR3aa: CASSLQPTGSGYTF
CDR3nt: TGTGCCAGCAGCCTCCAACCGACCGGGTCTGGCTACACCTTC

j_gene: TRBJ2-1
v_gene: TRBV28
d_gene: TRBD1
abundance: few
CDR3aa: CASSLWDRGDNEQFF
CDR3nt: TGTGCCAGCAGTTTATGGGACAGGGGCGACAATGAGCAGTTCTTC

j_gene: TRBJ1-2
v_gene: TRBV27
d_gene: TRBD1
abundance: -
CDR3aa: CASSFRGQGYGYTF
CDR3nt: TGTGCCAGCAGTTTCAGGGGGCAGGGCTATGGCTACACCTTC

j_gene: TRBJ1-5
v_gene: TRBV5-1
d_gene: -
abundance: few
CDR3aa: CASSLVGNSNQPQHF
CDR3nt: TGCGCCAGCAGCTTAGTCGGGAATAGCAATCAGCCCCAGCATTTT

j_gene: TRBJ2-7
v_gene: TRBV27
d_gene: TRBD1
abundance: many
CDR3aa: CASSLGTGAREQYF
CDR3nt: TGTGCCAGCAGTTTAGGGACAGGGGCTAGAGAGCAGTACTTC

j_gene: TRBJ2-5
v_gene: TRBV6-1
d_gene: TRBD1
abundance: few
CDR3aa: CASRFGTGIRETQYF
CDR3nt: TGTGCCAGCAGGTTCGGGACAGGAATTCGGGAGACCCAGTACTTC